This TCR beta chain originates from a study of OX40 agonist ivuxolimab in advanced cancers. The wider study: Patients received the agonistic anti-OX40 (CD134) antibody ivuxolimab. Patients received intravenous ivuxolimab every 2 weeks at 0.01 to 10 mg/kg.

Remarks on this clone: As yet, its antigen is unknown.

Clones were sequenced by immunoSEQ multiplex PCR, and TCRdb holds only the in-frame ones, with some missing. The table has about 78,000 clones, 92% seen once. Study results and limitations: CD8+ T cells averaged more expanded clones than CD4+.

The V end lost 4 bases, the J end lost 4 bases, and 11 bases lay between the germline ends. In germline, CDR1 is SNHLY, CDR2 FYNNEI. The CDR3 covers 13 residues. The chain couples TRBV2 to TRBJ2-7; D is possibly TRBD2 (5 bases). Here the sequenced sample was CD4+ or CD8+ T cells sorted from blood, taken in a trial of the OX40 agonist ivuxolimab. The origin of this receptor is an adult with an advanced solid tumor such as melanoma, head and neck, liver or kidney cancer. CDR3: CASSVGRRYEQYF. For the CDR3, the DNA is TGTGCCAGCAGTGTGGGCAGGAGGTACGAGCAGTACTTC. The complete variable domain, with remaining parts taken from reference TRBV2 and TRBJ2-7, reads EPEVTQTPSHQVTQMGQEVILRCVPISNHLYFYWYRQILGQKVEFLVSFYNNEISEKSEIFDDQFSVERPDGSNFTLKIRSTKLEDSAMYFCASSVGRRYEQYFGPGTRLTVT.